This entry lists 4 T cell receptor beta chains sequenced from one sample in a study of cytomegalovirus exposure and HLA in healthy donors. The PCR made use of 60 Vbeta and 13 Jbeta primers. Profiling relied on immunoSEQ multiplex PCR, and the TCRdb table lists in-frame clones only, not all of them. The sample contains 140,000 to 150,000 clones, over 65% of which appear only once. What was sequenced was PBMCs. These receptors originate from a man in his forties or fifties in good health and CMV-seropositive.

The chain has TRBV7-9 and TRBJ1-6, with a possible D match to TRBD1 (5 bases). Germline V CDR1 and CDR2: SEHNR, FQNEAQ (reference sequence). The CDR3 extends over 14 amino acids. With 5 bases removed from V and 5 bases from J, the gap between germline ends came to 10 bases. This chain's CDR3 is CASSPDTNNSPLHF. The CDR3 bases are TGTGCCAGCAGCCCGGACACTAATAATTCACCCCTCCACTTT.

This clone was counted a few times. The V call is TRBV18, the J call TRBJ2-7, with 10 bases matching TRBD1. CDR3 length: 14 amino acids. CDR1 and CDR2 (germline): KGHSH, LQKENI. With 8 bases clipped from V and 6 bases from J, the junction kept 10 bases outside the gene matches. The CDR3 is CASNRDRGQGEQYF. The CDR3 bases are TGTGCCAGCAACCGAGACAGGGGGCAAGGCGAGCAGTACTTC.

For this clone: Other DNA sequences in the same sample also yield this CDR3. The chain joins TRBV10-3 to TRBJ2-1; 7 bases are shared with TRBD2. CDR3 length: 17 residues. The germline gives CDR1 ENHRY, CDR2 SYGVKD. V lost 10 bases to trimming and J lost 1 base; unmatched junction nucleotides: 16. CDR3: CATLSGTFSSSYNEQFF. The CDR3 region has the DNA TGTGCCACCCTGAGCGGGACCTTCTCATCTTCCTACAATGAGCAGTTCTTC.

This chain links TRBV30 with TRBJ1-1; TRBD1 aligns across 7 bases. CDR1 and CDR2 (germline): GTSNPN, SVGIG (reference sequence). The CDR3 is 14 residues long. Trimming removed 1 base from V and 1 base from J; junction bases left unmatched: 3. The CDR3 DNA is TGTGCCTGGAGTGAAGGGGGCTGGAACACTGAAGCTTTCTTT. This codes for CAWSEGGWNTEAFF.